These 24 T cell receptor beta chains were all obtained from the same sample, sequenced in a study of beta chain features in type 1 diabetes (dated by TCRdb to 2017 to 2018). Libraries were constructed by the immunoSEQ multiplex PCR assay. All of the isolated RNA was reverse transcribed with the High Capacity cDNA Reverse Transcription Kit, so expressed TCRB transcripts were sequenced. TCRdb retrieved this table from immuneACCESS and kept in-frame rearrangements only. Not all clones are present; in checked studies, unresolved V genes account for under half, and no reason is known for the remainder. The sample has about 16,000 clones on record, over 45% of them singletons. The ten largest account for less than 0.5% of the sample. The sequenced sample consisted of stem cell memory CD4+ T cells from blood. The sample's cell subset or site label, decoded: stem cell-like memory CD4+ T cells. These receptors were obtained from a woman in her late teens or twenties in good health.

Concerning this clone itself: Other DNA sequences in the same sample also yield this CDR3. The J gene is TRBJ2-1, the V gene TRBV7-2; 13 nucleotides line up with TRBD2. V lost 6 bases to trimming and J lost 5 bases; unmatched junction nucleotides: 10. The CDR3 covers 17 residues. Germline V gives CDR1 SGHTA, CDR2 FQGNSA. The CDR3 protein is CASSFHRLAGGNNEQFF. CDR3 sequence (DNA): TGTGCCAGCAGTTTTCATCGACTAGCGGGAGGTAACAATGAGCAGTTCTTC.

This sequence joins TRBV7-9 and TRBJ2-7; 9 bases are shared with TRBD1. The CDR3 has 15 amino acids. Unmatched junction bases numbered 4, after V lost 3 bases and J lost 1 base. CDR1 is SEHNR and CDR2 is FQNEAQ in the germline V gene (reference sequence). Written as DNA, the CDR3 is TGTGCCAGCAGCTTCGGACAGGGGCCATCCTACGAGCAGTACTTC. This codes for CASSFGQGPSYEQYF.

In this sample, this clone turned up once. The DNA of the CDR3 is TGTGCCAGCAGCTTGATTGAGACAGGGGCCCTCTACTATGGCTACACCTTC. It encodes CASSLIETGALYYGYTF. The chain employs TRBV5-4 and TRBJ1-2, with 8 bases matching TRBD1. The CDR3 is 17 residues long. The V gene end was trimmed by 1 base and the J gene end by 3 bases; junction bases not matched to a gene: 11. CDR1 is SGHNT, CDR2 YYREEE, per germline (reference sequence).

The chain links TRBV7-2 to TRBJ2-1; 11 bases are a match to TRBD2. From germline, CDR1 is SGHTA and CDR2 FQGNSA. This CDR3 has 16 residues. After removal of 4 bases from V and 2 bases from J, the junction contained 4 bases not matched to a gene. The CDR3 DNA reads TGTGCCAGCAGCTCTTATAGCGGGAGGGCCTACAATGAGCAGTTCTTC. Translated, it gives CASSSYSGRAYNEQFF.

There are a few counts of this clone. The chain has TRBV7-2 and TRBJ2-1; TRBD2 aligns across 9 bases. The V and J ends lost 4 bases and 0 bases, in that order; junction bases with no gene match: 7. The germline V gene has CDR1 SGHTA and CDR2 FQGNSA. The CDR3 has 17 amino acids. CDR3 nucleotide sequence: TGTGCCAGCAGCTCAAGACTAGCGGCGAGCTCCTACAATGAGCAGTTCTTC. Protein product: CASSSRLAASSYNEQFF.

The chain recombines TRBV19 with TRBJ2-1, with no clear D. V dropped 0 bases and J dropped 6 bases, with 6 bases sitting between them. Germline CDR1 and CDR2: LNHDA and SQIVND (reference sequence). The CDR3 totals 13 residues. The CDR3 spells CASSIDVGNEQFF. For the CDR3, the DNA is TGTGCCAGTAGTATAGATGTCGGCAATGAGCAGTTCTTC.

This chain uses TRBV14 with TRBJ2-1; TRBD2 matches 8 bases. V lost 4 bases to trimming and J lost 0 bases; unmatched junction nucleotides: 17. The CDR3 spans 20 residues. Germline V gives CDR1 SGHDN, CDR2 FVKESK. This CDR3 is CASSPLGAGAVGSSYNEQFF. CDR3 bases: TGTGCCAGCAGCCCCCTTGGAGCGGGGGCCGTGGGAAGCTCCTACAATGAGCAGTTCTTC.

The CDR3 loop reads CASSPTGSGANVLTF. The CDR3 nucleotides read TGCGCCAGCAGCCCTACAGGGTCTGGGGCCAACGTCCTGACTTTC. V usage is TRBV5-1 and J usage is TRBJ2-6, with D perhaps TRBD1 (6 bases). This CDR3 contains 15 residues. V lost 4 bases, J lost 1 base, and 9 bases lay in between. Germline CDR1 reads SGHRS; CDR2 reads YFSETQ.

The chain combines TRBV7-6 with TRBJ1-3, with D perhaps TRBD1 (6 bases). Germline CDR1 reads SGHVS; CDR2 reads FNYEAQ. The germline V and J ends were trimmed by 3 bases and 0 bases, with 21 bases remaining between them. The CDR3 is 19 amino acids. The CDR3 sequence: CASSFYPQTGFYSGNTIYF. The CDR3 DNA is TGTGCCAGCAGCTTCTACCCCCAGACAGGTTTCTACTCTGGAAACACCATATATTTT. The entire variable domain, with the rest obtained from reference TRBV7-6 and TRBJ1-3, is as follows: GAGVSQSPRYKVTKRGQDVALRCDPISGHVSLYWYRQALGQGPEFLTYFNYEAQQDKSGLPNDRFSAERPEGSISTLTIQRTEQRDSAMYRCASSFYPQTGFYSGNTIYFGEGSWLTVV.

The chain uses TRBV6-5 and TRBJ2-7; tentative D call: TRBD1 (5 bases). Trimming took off 8 bases at V and 0 bases at J, with 17 bases between the two ends. Germline-derived CDR1 and CDR2 are MNHEY and SVGAGI. The CDR3 sequence is 15 residues long. The CDR3 nucleotides read TGTGCCAGCGGTTTGTCCAGGGTTAGCTCCTACGAGCAGTACTTC. Amino acid sequence: CASGLSRVSSYEQYF.

V and J are TRBV15 and TRBJ2-7; no reliable D call. The CDR3 is 12 residues long. The V gene's germline CDR1 is LNHNV and CDR2 YYDKDF (reference sequence). Trimming stripped 1 base from V and 6 bases from J, with 7 bases between. The CDR3 spells CATSRAAGEQYF. For the CDR3, the DNA is TGTGCCACCAGCAGAGCCGCCGGCGAGCAGTACTTC. The complete variable domain, with remaining parts taken from reference TRBV15 and TRBJ2-7, reads DAMVIQNPRYQVTQFGKPVTLSCSQTLNHNVMYWYQQKSSQAPKLLFHYYDKDFNNEADTPDNFQSRRPNTSFCFLDIRSPGLGDTAMYLCATSRAAGEQYFGPGTRLTVT.

The V and J genes are TRBV28 and TRBJ2-3, with 7 positions matching TRBD2. Germline V gives CDR1 MDHEN, CDR2 SYDVKM. Germline trimming cut 5 bases from V and 3 bases from J; bases unmatched to any gene: 5. The CDR3 spans 14 residues. The CDR3 sequence is CASSRDGGTDTQYF. Written as DNA, the CDR3 is TGTGCCAGCAGTAGGGACGGGGGGACAGATACGCAGTATTTT.

V gene TRBV7-3 combines with J gene TRBJ1-1; the D gene is possibly TRBD1 (6 bases). There are 16 residues in the CDR3. Looked up from germline, CDR1 is SGHTA and CDR2 is FQGTGA. V was shortened by 5 bases and J by 4 bases, with 20 bases between the two germline ends. The CDR3 DNA sequence: TGTGCCAGCAGCCCCCGCTTTGACAGGAGAAGCACTGAAGCTTTCTTT. This encodes CASSPRFDRRSTEAFF.

About this clone: At one of its ends the junction is not consistent with the germline gene, which may arise from a read error. The rearrangement links TRBV6-1 to TRBJ1-1; D call uncertain. Germline CDR1 is MNHNS and CDR2 is SASEGT. The CDR3 contains 13 residues. As DNA, the CDR3 is TGTGCCAGCGGTGAGCCTATGAACACTGAAGCTTTCTTT. Translating it yields CASGEPMNTEAFF.

The rearrangement links TRBV15 to TRBJ1-1, with 9 positions matching TRBD1. The CDR3 is 16 residues long. The J segment lost 2 bases and the V segment lost 2 bases, leaving 6 bases of the junction unmatched. Germline V gives CDR1 LNHNV, CDR2 YYDKDF (reference sequence). The CDR3, as DNA: TGTGCCACCAGCAGAAGGACAGGGGTGGCCAACACTGAAGCTTTCTTT. Translating it yields CATSRRTGVANTEAFF.

The J gene is TRBJ2-7, the V gene TRBV6-1, with TRBD1 matching 9 bases. Germline assignment: CDR1 MNHNS and CDR2 SASEGT. The trim removed 3 bases at V and 4 bases at J, leaving 7 bases unmatched. The CDR3 is 15 residues long. CDR3 sequence reads: CASSDFRTGVYEQYF. CDR3 in DNA: TGTGCCAGCAGTGACTTCCGGACAGGGGTTTACGAGCAGTACTTC.

This chain uses TRBV5-6 with TRBJ2-5; 11 positions match TRBD1. Trimming removed 0 bases from V and 5 bases from J; junction bases left unmatched: 6. In germline, CDR1 is SGHDT, CDR2 YYEEEE. The CDR3 is 16 amino acids. DNA of the CDR3: TGTGCCAGCAGCTTGGGGGACAGGGGGTCTGTGGAGACCCAGTACTTC. It specifies CASSLGDRGSVETQYF.

V is TRBV30 and J is TRBJ2-5; perhaps TRBD2 as D (7 bases). The J call may be faulty, since TRBJ2-7 better matches the DNA end. Germline CDR1 reads GTSNPN; CDR2 reads SVGIG (reference sequence). The CDR3 extends over 15 amino acids. The CDR3 is CAWSVRGGGPYEQYF. Written as DNA, the CDR3 is TGTGCCTGGAGTGTACGAGGCGGGGGCCCCTACGAGCAGTACTTC.

This clone was counted a few times. The V call is TRBV5-4, the J call TRBJ2-1, with D maybe TRBD2 (6 bases). CDR3 size: 15 residues. Deletions cut 1 base from V and 9 bases from J, with 17 bases between. Germline-derived CDR1 and CDR2 are SGHNT and YYREEE (reference sequence). The CDR3 nucleotides are TGTGCCAGCAGCTTGATTGGACGGGAGCAGGGTGAGCAGTTCTTC. This gives the protein CASSLIGREQGEQFF.

This clone appeared a single time. V gene TRBV18 combines with J gene TRBJ2-5; 7 nucleotides align to TRBD2. This CDR3 is built from 17 residues. J was trimmed by 2 bases and V by 4 bases; bases with no gene match: 13. CDR1 is KGHSH and CDR2 is LQKENI in the germline V gene. The CDR3 sequence is CASSRVAGLNWQETQYF. The CDR3 region has the DNA TGTGCCAGCTCACGGGTAGCGGGCCTTAACTGGCAAGAGACCCAGTACTTC. Full variable domain (missing parts from reference TRBV18 and TRBJ2-5): NAGVMQNPRHLVRRRGQEARLRCSPMKGHSHVYWYRQLPEEGLKFMVYLQKENIIDESGMPKERFSAEFPKEGPSILRIQQVVRGDSAAYFCASSRVAGLNWQETQYFGPGTRLLVL.

Judged by abundance, this clone is medium-sized. V gene TRBV18 combines with J gene TRBJ2-5; no clear D gene. The V gene's germline CDR1 is KGHSH and CDR2 LQKENI. The CDR3 loop spans 12 amino acids. Trimming left V 2 bases short and J 4 bases short, with 5 bases between. CDR3 bases: TGTGCCAGCTCACCAAACGGAGAGACCCAGTACTTC. Protein: CASSPNGETQYF. Full variable domain (remainder filled in from reference TRBV18 and TRBJ2-5): NAGVMQNPRHLVRRRGQEARLRCSPMKGHSHVYWYRQLPEEGLKFMVYLQKENIIDESGMPKERFSAEFPKEGPSILRIQQVVRGDSAAYFCASSPNGETQYFGPGTRLLVL.

The genes are TRBV29-1 and TRBJ1-2; 7 bases map to TRBD1. The germline gives CDR1 SQVTM, CDR2 ANQGSEA. The CDR3 covers 14 residues. The V and J ends lost 5 bases and 2 bases, in that order; junction bases with no gene match: 8. This chain's CDR3 is CSVRFDRVNYGYTF. For the CDR3, the DNA is TGCAGCGTTCGATTCGACAGGGTCAACTATGGCTACACCTTC.

This clone was counted a few times. The V gene is TRBV5-6, the J gene TRBJ2-3, with TRBD2 matching over 10 bases. The V segment lost 5 bases and the J segment 6 bases; nucleotides outside the gene matches: 9. The CDR3 has 15 residues. Germline CDR1 and CDR2: SGHDT and YYEEEE. In nucleotides, the CDR3 is TGTGCCAGCAGACTGACTAGCGGGCCTCGGGATACGCAGTATTTT. This codes for CASRLTSGPRDTQYF.

The V and J genes are TRBV5-1 and TRBJ2-7, with a possible D match to TRBD1 (5 bases). The germline CDR1 and CDR2 sequences are SGHRS and YFSETQ. Trimming cost V 0 bases and J 5 bases, with 12 bases left between them. CDR3 length: 14 residues. The CDR3 loop reads CASSLDSGKDEQYF. As DNA, the CDR3 is TGCGCCAGCAGCTTGGATTCAGGGAAGGACGAGCAGTACTTC.